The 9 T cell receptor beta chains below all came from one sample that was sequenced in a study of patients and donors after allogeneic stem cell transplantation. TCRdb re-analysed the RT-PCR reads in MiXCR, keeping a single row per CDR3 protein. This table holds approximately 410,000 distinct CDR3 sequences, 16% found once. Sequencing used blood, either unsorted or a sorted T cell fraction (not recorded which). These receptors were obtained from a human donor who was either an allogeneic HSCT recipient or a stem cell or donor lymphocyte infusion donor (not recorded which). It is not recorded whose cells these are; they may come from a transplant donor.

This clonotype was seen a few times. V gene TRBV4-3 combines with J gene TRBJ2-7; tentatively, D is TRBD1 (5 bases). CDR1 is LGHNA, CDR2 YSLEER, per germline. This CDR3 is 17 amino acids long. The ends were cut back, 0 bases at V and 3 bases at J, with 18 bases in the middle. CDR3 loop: CASSQETLSGMVYEQYF. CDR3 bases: TGCGCCAGCAGCCAAGAGACTCTTTCAGGGATGGTCTACGAGCAGTACTTC.

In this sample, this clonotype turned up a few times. CDR3 sequence: CSARDPGTGYEKLFF. CDR3 bases: TGCAGTGCTAGAGATCCAGGGACAGGGTATGAAAAACTGTTTTTT. The chain couples TRBV20-1 to TRBJ1-4; 9 nucleotides match TRBD1. The CDR3 length is 15 residues. CDR1 is DFQATT and CDR2 is SNEGSKA in the germline V gene (reference sequence). V shed 0 bases and J 6 bases; nucleotides not matched to a gene: 5.

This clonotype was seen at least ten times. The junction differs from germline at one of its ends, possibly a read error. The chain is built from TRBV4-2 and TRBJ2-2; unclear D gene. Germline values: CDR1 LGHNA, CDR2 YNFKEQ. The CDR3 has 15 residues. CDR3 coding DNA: TGTGCCAGCCGCCACGGAGACGGGAACACCGGGGAGCTGTTTTTT. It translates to CASRHGDGNTGELFF.

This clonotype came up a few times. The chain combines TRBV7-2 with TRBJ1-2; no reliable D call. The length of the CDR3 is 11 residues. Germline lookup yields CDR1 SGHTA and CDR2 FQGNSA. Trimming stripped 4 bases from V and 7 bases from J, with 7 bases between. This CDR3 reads CASSWLLGYTF. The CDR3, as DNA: TGTGCCAGCAGCTGGCTACTTGGCTACACCTTC. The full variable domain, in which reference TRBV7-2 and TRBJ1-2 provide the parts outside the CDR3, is GAGVSQSPSNKVTEKGKDVELRCDPISGHTALYWYRQSLGQGLEFLIYFQGNSAPDKSGLPSDRFSAERTGGSVSTLTIQRTQQEDSAVYLCASSWLLGYTFGSGTRLTVV.

In nucleotides, the CDR3 is TGTGCCAGCACCCTTACTGGGGTGGGTGAAGCTTTCTTT. Its protein is CASTLTGVGEAFF. This chain links TRBV5-5 with TRBJ1-1; D remains unclear. Germline V lookup: CDR1 SGHKS, CDR2 YYEKEE (reference sequence). The CDR3 consists of 13 residues. V lost 6 bases, J lost 7 bases, and 16 bases lay in between.

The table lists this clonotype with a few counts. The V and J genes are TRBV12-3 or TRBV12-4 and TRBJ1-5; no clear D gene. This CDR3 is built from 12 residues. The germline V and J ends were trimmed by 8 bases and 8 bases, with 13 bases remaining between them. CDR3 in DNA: TGTGCCAGCGCCCGCTTAGATGAGCCCCAGCATTTT. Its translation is CASARLDEPQHF.

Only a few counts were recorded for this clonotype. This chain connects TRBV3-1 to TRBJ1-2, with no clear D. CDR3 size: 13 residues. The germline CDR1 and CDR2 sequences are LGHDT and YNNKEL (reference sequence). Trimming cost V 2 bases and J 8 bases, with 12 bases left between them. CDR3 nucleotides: TGTGCCAGCAGCCAATCCCAAACGGCCGGCTACACCTTC. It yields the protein CASSQSQTAGYTF.

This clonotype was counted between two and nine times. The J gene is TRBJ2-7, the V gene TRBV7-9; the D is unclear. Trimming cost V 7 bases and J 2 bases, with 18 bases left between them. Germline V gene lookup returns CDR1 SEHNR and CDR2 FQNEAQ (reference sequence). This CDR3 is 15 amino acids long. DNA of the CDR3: TGTGCCAGCACCCCGATCGAGCAGATTACCTACGAGCAGTACTTC. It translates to CASTPIEQITYEQYF. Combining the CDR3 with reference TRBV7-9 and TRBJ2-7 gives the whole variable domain DTGVSQNPRHKITKRGQNVTFRCDPISEHNRLYWYRQTLGQGPEFLTYFQNEAQLEKSRLLSDRFSAERPKGSFSTLEIQRTEQGDSAMYLCASTPIEQITYEQYFGPGTRLTVT.

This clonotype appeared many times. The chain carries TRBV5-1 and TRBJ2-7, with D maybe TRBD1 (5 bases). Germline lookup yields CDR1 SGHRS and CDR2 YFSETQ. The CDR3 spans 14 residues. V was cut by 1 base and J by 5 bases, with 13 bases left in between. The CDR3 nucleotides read TGCGCCAGCAGCTTGCTAACAGGCCCCAACGAGCAGTACTTC. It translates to CASSLLTGPNEQYF.